Each of the 31 T cell receptor beta chains below was sequenced from the same sample in a study of T cells in localized non-small cell lung cancer. Assay used: immunoSEQ multiplex PCR; TCRdb lists only in-frame clones, some missing. The sample has about 77,000 clones, 88% seen once; the top ten hold about 20%. Here the sequenced sample was peripheral blood, taken before any cancer treatment. These receptors came from a woman aged 40 to 75 with stage I squamous cell lung carcinoma.

This chain connects TRBV6-5 to TRBJ2-1; 8 bases align to TRBD1. Germline CDR1 is MNHEY and CDR2 is SVGAGI. V trimming: 5 bases; J trimming: 10 bases; junction bases outside the gene matches: 4. CDR3 size: 12 residues. The CDR3 spells CASSNTGGEQFF. The DNA of the CDR3 is TGTGCCAGCAGTAACACAGGGGGAGAGCAGTTCTTC.

This clone has just one count. This chain links TRBV5-4 with TRBJ2-1, with D possibly called TRBD1 or TRBD2 (5 bases each). CDR1 is SGHNT and CDR2 is YYREEE in the germline V gene (reference sequence). This CDR3 is 14 amino acids long. With 0 bases removed from V and 9 bases from J, the gap between germline ends came to 13 bases. CDR3 protein: CASSLDGGPSEQFF. The CDR3 bases are TGTGCCAGCAGCTTGGATGGGGGTCCTAGTGAGCAGTTCTTC.

The rearrangement joins TRBV5-1 to TRBJ1-2, with D unclear. In germline, CDR1 is SGHRS, CDR2 YFSETQ. V dropped 1 base and J dropped 2 bases, with 9 bases sitting between them. The CDR3 spans 14 residues. The CDR3 reads CASSLLVGNYGYTF. CDR3 nucleotide sequence: TGCGCCAGCAGCTTGTTAGTGGGCAACTATGGCTACACCTTC.

The V gene is TRBV27, the J gene TRBJ1-2; D not resolved. This CDR3 spans 14 amino acids. Germline V CDR1 and CDR2: MNHEY, SMNVEV (reference sequence). V was shortened by 7 bases and J by 0 bases, with 12 bases between the two germline ends. In DNA form, the CDR3 reads TGTGCCAGCACATGGGAAGGAGCTAACTATGGCTACACCTTC. Its translation: CASTWEGANYGYTF.

The chain combines TRBV5-5 with TRBJ2-5; tentatively, D is TRBD1 (5 bases). The V gene lost 5 bases and the J gene lost 2 bases, with 13 bases spanning the gap. CDR1 and CDR2 (germline): SGHKS, YYEKEE (reference sequence). The CDR3 spans 14 residues. The CDR3 nucleotides read TGTGCCAGCAGGCTACAGGTGGGACAAGAGACCCAGTACTTC. It yields the protein CASRLQVGQETQYF.

The chain carries TRBV5-1 and TRBJ2-7; D gene unclear. The length of the CDR3 is 12 residues. Germline V gives CDR1 SGHRS, CDR2 YFSETQ. V was trimmed by 0 bases and J by 7 bases, leaving 8 bases between them. The CDR3 here is CASSLEVGEQYF. The CDR3 DNA sequence: TGCGCCAGCAGCTTGGAGGTGGGGGAGCAGTACTTC. Together with reference TRBV5-1 and TRBJ2-7, the CDR3 gives the full variable domain: KAGVTQTPRYLIKTRGQQVTLSCSPISGHRSVSWYQQTPGQGLQFLFEYFSETQRNKGNFPGRFSGRQFSNSRSEMNVSTLELGDSALYLCASSLEVGEQYFGPGTRLTVT.

This chain joins TRBV15 and TRBJ1-6; no clear D. Trimming cost V 5 bases and J 0 bases, with 14 bases left between them. Looked up from germline, CDR1 is LNHNV and CDR2 is YYDKDF (reference sequence). The length of the CDR3 is 17 residues. CDR3 sequence: CATSRYGISSYNSPLHF. DNA of the CDR3: TGTGCCACCAGCCGCTACGGGATAAGCTCCTATAATTCACCCCTCCACTTT.

CDR3 in amino acids: CASSVAEVNTEAFF. CDR3 DNA sequence: TGTGCCAGCAGCGTAGCTGAGGTGAACACTGAAGCTTTCTTT. The gene calls are TRBV9 and TRBJ1-1; D gene ambiguous. The germline V gene has CDR1 SGDLS and CDR2 YYNGEE. V was pared by 0 bases and J by 0 bases, with 6 bases between. This CDR3 spans 14 amino acids.

This clone was counted between two and nine times. V usage is TRBV19 and J usage is TRBJ1-6; D might be TRBD1 (6 bases). The CDR3 extends over 12 amino acids. Germline CDR1 LNHDA, CDR2 SQIVND (reference sequence). Trimming stripped 9 bases from V and 8 bases from J, with 11 bases between. As DNA, the CDR3 is TGTGCCAGCGCCTACAGGGATTCACCCCTCCACTTT. Translated: CASAYRDSPLHF.

This chain uses TRBV6-5 with TRBJ1-5; TRBD1 is a possible D gene (5 bases). The V end was cut by 0 bases, the J end by 0 bases, with 9 bases between. There are 16 residues in the CDR3. CDR1 MNHEY and CDR2 SVGAGI come from the germline V gene. The CDR3 coding sequence is TGTGCCAGCAGTTACTCATACGGACATAGCAATCAGCCCCAGCATTTT. Translated: CASSYSYGHSNQPQHF.

V and J are TRBV18 and TRBJ1-2; D is possibly TRBD1 (6 bases). The germline CDR1 and CDR2 sequences are KGHSH and LQKENI. Trimming removed 0 bases from V and 5 bases from J, with 13 bases in between. This CDR3 region has 15 residues. The chain's CDR3 is CASSPPVTGRYGYTF. For the CDR3, the DNA is TGTGCCAGCTCACCACCCGTGACAGGACGTTATGGCTACACCTTC.

V usage is TRBV14 and J usage is TRBJ1-2; 7 bases line up with TRBD1. The junction had 5 bases not matched to a gene; V was cut back by 4 bases and J by 6 bases. This CDR3 is built from 13 residues. Germline CDR1 and CDR2: SGHDN and FVKESK. In DNA, the CDR3 is TGTGCCAGCAGCCGAGACAGGGACCATGGCTACACCTTC. Residues: CASSRDRDHGYTF.

J is TRBJ2-1 and V is TRBV6-1; tentatively, D is TRBD2 (5 bases). Germline V gives CDR1 MNHNS, CDR2 SASEGT. CDR3 length: 14 residues. Trimming stripped 5 bases from V and 3 bases from J, with 11 bases between. DNA of the CDR3: TGTGCCAGCAGTCCGTCGGGATTCTACAATGAGCAGTTCTTC. Translation: CASSPSGFYNEQFF.

This chain links TRBV11-2 with TRBJ2-1; 9 bases map to TRBD1. From germline, CDR1 is SGHAT and CDR2 FQNNGV. The V segment lost 5 bases and the J segment 6 bases; nucleotides outside the gene matches: 11. This CDR3 is 16 amino acids long. CDR3: CASSERGSTGGNEQFF. The DNA for the CDR3 is TGTGCCAGCAGCGAGAGGGGGTCGACAGGGGGCAATGAGCAGTTCTTC. The entire variable domain, with the rest obtained from reference TRBV11-2 and TRBJ2-1, is as follows: EAGVAQSPRYKIIEKRQSVAFWCNPISGHATLYWYQQILGQGPKLLIQFQNNGVVDDSQLPKDRFSAERLKGVDSTLKIQPAKLEDSAVYLCASSERGSTGGNEQFFGPGTRLTVL.

The J gene is TRBJ2-2, the V gene TRBV6-5, with D perhaps TRBD1 (5 bases). Germline CDR1 MNHEY, CDR2 SVGAGI. The CDR3 has 16 residues. Trimming removed 3 bases from V and 2 bases from J, with 13 bases in between. DNA for the CDR3: TGTGCCAGCAGTTATGAAACAGGCGGTAACACCGGGGAGCTGTTTTTT. It translates to CASSYETGGNTGELFF.

Only a few counts were recorded for this clone. The gene calls are TRBV19 and TRBJ1-1; a possible D gene is TRBD1 (6 bases). This CDR3 is built from 15 residues. In germline, CDR1 is LNHDA, CDR2 SQIVND (reference sequence). Trimming stripped 5 bases from V and 1 base from J, with 14 bases between. The CDR3 protein is CASSPTGRGNTEAFF. The CDR3 DNA sequence: TGTGCCAGTAGTCCTACAGGGCGAGGGAACACTGAAGCTTTCTTT.

This clone was seen once. The chain carries TRBV10-2 and TRBJ2-5; the match to TRBD1 covers 8 bases. The CDR3 runs 15 residues. Trimming at V came to 6 bases and at J to 2 bases, leaving 8 bases not matched to a gene. The germline V gene has CDR1 WSHSY and CDR2 SAAADI. This CDR3 is CASRNDRGRQETQYF. DNA of the CDR3: TGCGCCAGCAGGAACGACAGGGGACGACAAGAGACCCAGTACTTC.

This clone was detected only once. The chain recombines TRBV18 with TRBJ2-7, with D perhaps matching TRBD1 or TRBD2 (5 bases each). CDR1 is KGHSH and CDR2 is LQKENI in the germline V gene. The V end lost 0 bases, the J end lost 2 bases, and 14 bases lay between the germline ends. The CDR3 sequence is 16 residues long. CDR3 nucleotides: TGTGCCAGCTCACCACCGAATCGGGGCTCCACCTACGAGCAGTACTTC. This encodes CASSPPNRGSTYEQYF.

The CDR3 is CASSYAAADTQYF. CDR3 sequence (DNA): TGTGCCAGCAGTTACGCCGCGGCTGATACGCAGTATTTT. The chain combines TRBV6-6 with TRBJ2-3; D remains ambiguous. Germline V gene sequence: CDR1 MNHNY, CDR2 SVGAGI (reference sequence). This CDR3 region has 13 residues. V was shortened by 2 bases and J by 6 bases, with 9 bases between the two germline ends.

The chain has TRBV10-2 and TRBJ1-3; the D is unclear. This CDR3 is built from 14 residues. V was shortened by 7 bases and J by 0 bases, with 10 bases between the two germline ends. CDR1 and CDR2 (germline): WSHSY, SAAADI. CDR3 DNA: TGCGCCAGCAAATTGGGCCCCTCTGGAAACACCATATATTTT. Translation: CASKLGPSGNTIYF.

This clone turned up a few times. The chain couples TRBV19 to TRBJ2-7; D gene unclear. The CDR3 covers 14 residues. Germline V gene sequence: CDR1 LNHDA, CDR2 SQIVND (reference sequence). V gave up 0 bases and J gave up 1 base, with 7 bases separating them. CDR3 region: CASSIEARSYEQYF. CDR3 DNA sequence: TGTGCCAGTAGTATAGAAGCACGATCCTACGAGCAGTACTTC.

This chain joins TRBV19 and TRBJ1-5; maybe TRBD1 (6 bases). Trimming shortened V by 6 bases and J by 0 bases, and 12 bases separated the two germline ends. From germline, CDR1 is LNHDA and CDR2 SQIVND (reference sequence). The CDR3 has 15 amino acids. DNA for the CDR3: TGTGCCAGTAGCACGACAGGATATAGCAATCAGCCCCAGCATTTT. Encoded protein: CASSTTGYSNQPQHF.

The count of this clone is one. The chain uses TRBV5-6 and TRBJ2-2; 8 nucleotides align to TRBD2. The CDR3 covers 14 residues. The J segment lost 4 bases and the V segment lost 4 bases, leaving 3 bases of the junction unmatched. Per germline, CDR1 SGHDT and CDR2 YYEEEE. In DNA form, the CDR3 reads TGTGCCAGCAGCCGACTAGCGCGCACCGGGGAGCTGTTTTTT. It translates to CASSRLARTGELFF.

The chain is built from TRBV28 and TRBJ1-4; TRBD1 is a possible D gene (6 bases). V was cut by 6 bases and J by 3 bases, with 11 bases left in between. This CDR3 region has 14 residues. Germline V lookup: CDR1 MDHEN, CDR2 SYDVKM. CDR3 region: CASSEGGPNEKLFF. CDR3 nucleotide sequence: TGTGCCAGCAGCGAAGGGGGGCCTAATGAAAAACTGTTTTTT.

The gene calls are TRBV27 and TRBJ1-4, with a weak D call TRBD1 (5 bases). Looked up from germline, CDR1 is MNHEY and CDR2 is SMNVEV (reference sequence). The CDR3 contains 15 residues. Trimming removed 6 bases from V and 8 bases from J, with 19 bases in between. CDR3 DNA: TGTGCCAGCAGCATATCAGGGCGCCGCCCGGAAAAACTGTTTTTT. Translation gives CASSISGRRPEKLFF.

The chain recombines TRBV2 with TRBJ2-5; D may be TRBD1 or TRBD2 (5 bases each). Per germline, CDR1 SNHLY and CDR2 FYNNEI. V was trimmed by 3 bases and J by 7 bases, leaving 6 bases between them. CDR3 length: 11 amino acids. CDR3 DNA sequence: TGTGCCAGCAGTGATGGGGGGACCCAGTACTTC. Translating it yields CASSDGGTQYF. Drawing the rest from reference TRBV2 and TRBJ2-5, the complete variable domain is EPEVTQTPSHQVTQMGQEVILRCVPISNHLYFYWYRQILGQKVEFLVSFYNNEISEKSEIFDDQFSVERPDGSNFTLKIRSTKLEDSAMYFCASSDGGTQYFGPGTRLLVL.

The genes are TRBV27 and TRBJ1-6, with 10 bases identical to TRBD1. Germline V gene sequence: CDR1 MNHEY, CDR2 SMNVEV (reference sequence). The trim removed 0 bases at V and 10 bases at J, leaving 6 bases unmatched. This CDR3 has 16 amino acids. CDR3 protein: CASSLSSGTGVSPLHF. The CDR3 nucleotides are TGTGCCAGCAGTTTATCCTCCGGGACAGGGGTCTCACCCCTCCACTTT.

In its sample, this clone was seen once. CDR3 loop: CASSILSAWDEQYF. The CDR3 DNA reads TGTGCCAGTAGTATCCTCTCAGCTTGGGACGAGCAGTACTTC. The chain combines TRBV19 with TRBJ2-7; D unclear. The germline V and J ends were trimmed by 3 bases and 5 bases, with 14 bases remaining between them. Germline lookup yields CDR1 LNHDA and CDR2 SQIVND (reference sequence). This CDR3 contains 14 residues. The complete variable domain, with remaining parts taken from reference TRBV19 and TRBJ2-7, reads DGGITQSPKYLFRKEGQNVTLSCEQNLNHDAMYWYRQDPGQGLRLIYYSQIVNDFQKGDIAEGYSVSREKKESFPLTVTSAQKNPTAFYLCASSILSAWDEQYFGPGTRLTVT.

This sequence joins TRBV19 and TRBJ1-1; 8 bases map to TRBD1. Germline V gene lookup returns CDR1 LNHDA and CDR2 SQIVND (reference sequence). CDR3 size: 16 residues. Trimming cost V 1 base and J 4 bases; bases outside gene matches: 8. The CDR3 loop reads CASSIGLQGEGTEAFF. The CDR3 nucleotides read TGTGCCAGTAGTATAGGCCTACAGGGGGAGGGCACTGAAGCTTTCTTT. The whole variable domain, remainder taken from reference TRBV19 and TRBJ1-1, is DGGITQSPKYLFRKEGQNVTLSCEQNLNHDAMYWYRQDPGQGLRLIYYSQIVNDFQKGDIAEGYSVSREKKESFPLTVTSAQKNPTAFYLCASSIGLQGEGTEAFFGQGTRLTVV.

The chain recombines TRBV7-2 with TRBJ1-1; perhaps TRBD1 as D (5 bases). This CDR3 has 14 residues. The ends were cut back, 4 bases at V and 6 bases at J, with 15 bases in the middle. The germline V gene encodes CDR1 SGHTA and CDR2 FQGNSA. The CDR3 sequence: CASSSPAGTAEAFF. As DNA, the CDR3 is TGTGCCAGCAGCTCTCCCGCCGGGACCGCTGAAGCTTTCTTT.

The gene calls are TRBV2 and TRBJ1-5; D unresolved. Trimming removed 7 bases at V and 4 bases at J, with 17 bases between. Per the germline V gene, CDR1 is SNHLY and CDR2 is FYNNEI. The CDR3 covers 15 residues. DNA of the CDR3: TGTGCCAGCACCTTGTTAGGGTCCAATAATCAGCCCCAGCATTTT. This encodes CASTLLGSNNQPQHF.